This T cell receptor (beta chain) was obtained from a study of shared clonotypes between healthy human individuals. The CD4+ fraction was divided into a CD45RA+ naive subset and a CD45RA-negative memory subset. Sequencing used immunoSEQ multiplex PCR; TCRdb keeps in-frame clones, though not all of them. The top ten clones hold 0.39% of a sample with millions of clones, about 92% of them seen once. Study results and limitations: Rarefaction showed that sequencing of sorted subsets was incomplete (despite large depth). The small donor group covered limited genetic and exposure diversity.

As for this clone: Its target is unknown.

The V end lost 0 bases, the J end lost 5 bases, and 13 bases lay between the germline ends. This CDR3 comprises 15 residues. Germline V gene sequence: CDR1 MGHRA, CDR2 YSYEKL. V gene TRBV4-1 combines with J gene TRBJ1-2; no reliable D call. The source material was naive CD4+ T cells from PBMCs. Subset noted: CD45RA+ positively selected. The receptor was derived from a man younger than 35 in good health. Some clones in this sample may be carry-over from other donors' samples. As DNA, the CDR3 is TGCGCCAGCAGCCAAGATTCGGAGCGACCTTATGGCTACACCTTC. Translating gives CASSQDSERPYGYTF.